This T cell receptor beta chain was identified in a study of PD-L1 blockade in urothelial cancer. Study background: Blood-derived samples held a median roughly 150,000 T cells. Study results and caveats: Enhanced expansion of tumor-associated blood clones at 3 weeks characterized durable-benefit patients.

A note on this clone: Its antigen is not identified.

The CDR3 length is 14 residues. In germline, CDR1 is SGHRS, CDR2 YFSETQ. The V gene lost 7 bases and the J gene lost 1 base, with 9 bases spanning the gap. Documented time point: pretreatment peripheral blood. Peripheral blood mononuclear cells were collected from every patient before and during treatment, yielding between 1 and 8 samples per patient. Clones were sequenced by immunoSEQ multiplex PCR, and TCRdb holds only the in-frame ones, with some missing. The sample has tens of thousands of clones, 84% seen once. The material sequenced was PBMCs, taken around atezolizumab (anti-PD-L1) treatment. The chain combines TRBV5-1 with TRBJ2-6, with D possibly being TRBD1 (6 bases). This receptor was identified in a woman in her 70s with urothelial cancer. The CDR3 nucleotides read TGCGCCAGCCAAACAGGGTCTGGGGCCAACGTCCTGACTTTC. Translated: CASQTGSGANVLTF. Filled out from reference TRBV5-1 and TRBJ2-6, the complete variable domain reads KAGVTQTPRYLIKTRGQQVTLSCSPISGHRSVSWYQQTPGQGLQFLFEYFSETQRNKGNFPGRFSGRQFSNSRSEMNVSTLELGDSALYLCASQTGSGANVLTFGAGSRLTVL.